Following are 12 T cell receptor beta chains from one sample sequenced in a study of PD-L1 blockade in urothelial cancer. The sample's time point: pretreatment peripheral blood. Data came from immunoSEQ multiplex PCR; TCRdb stores just in-frame clones and leaves some out. Seen here are 80,000 to 90,000 clones, over 75% observed once, and the top ten hold about 15%. This material consisted of PBMCs, taken around atezolizumab (anti-PD-L1) treatment. These receptors all stem from a man in his sixties with urothelial cancer.

The CDR3 reads CASSLGTSGMETQYF. The CDR3 DNA reads as TGTGCCAGCAGCTTAGGGACTAGCGGTATGGAGACCCAGTACTTC. This rearrangement joins TRBV11-2 to TRBJ2-5, with TRBD2 matching over 10 bases. Germline-derived CDR1 and CDR2 are SGHAT and FQNNGV. CDR3 length: 15 residues. Unmatched junction bases numbered 4, after V lost 1 base and J lost 5 bases.

J is TRBJ1-4 and V is TRBV11-2; possibly TRBD1 for D (5 bases). Germline V lookup: CDR1 SGHAT, CDR2 FQNNGV. The germline V and J ends were trimmed by 5 bases and 8 bases, with 24 bases remaining between them. The CDR3 sequence is 17 residues long. CDR3 nucleotides: TGTGCCAGCAGCCCCTCGGGTCCGGGGGGAAAGAACGAAAAACTGTTTTTT. Its translation is CASSPSGPGGKNEKLFF.

This clone was observed a single time. The chain is built from TRBV6-1 and TRBJ2-3, with 8 bases aligning to TRBD1. The V gene's germline CDR1 is MNHNS and CDR2 SASEGT. J was trimmed by 5 bases and V by 2 bases; bases with no gene match: 9. This CDR3 has 16 residues. The DNA for the CDR3 is TGTGCCAGCAGTGAATCAGGGGGCGAGAGGTTAGATACGCAGTATTTT. This codes for CASSESGGERLDTQYF.

The genes are TRBV7-8 and TRBJ2-1, with 9 bases fitting TRBD2. V was pared by 4 bases and J by 9 bases, with 13 bases of the junction left unmatched. Germline V CDR1 and CDR2: SGHVS, FQNEAQ. The CDR3 runs to 16 residues. DNA of the CDR3: TGTGCCAGCAGCTCTGTAGGGGCGGGAGGGCAGCTTGAGCAGTTCTTC. It yields the protein CASSSVGAGGQLEQFF.

This rearrangement joins TRBV19 to TRBJ1-2; D perhaps matches TRBD1 (6 bases). This CDR3 contains 13 residues. V lost 6 bases to trimming and J lost 4 bases, with 12 bases between them. Germline CDR1 and CDR2: LNHDA and SQIVND (reference sequence). In DNA form, the CDR3 reads TGTGCCAGTAGAATCGACAGGACCTATGGCTACACCTTC. It is translated as CASRIDRTYGYTF.

The CDR3 spells CASSSPSGNTIYF. CDR3 DNA: TGTGCCAGCAGCTCTCCCTCTGGAAACACCATATATTTT. The J gene is TRBJ1-3, the V gene TRBV7-9; no clear D. The length of the CDR3 is 13 residues. V lost 4 bases and J 0 bases, leaving 4 bases between the germline ends. Germline CDR1 reads SEHNR; CDR2 reads FQNEAQ (reference sequence).

The chain is built from TRBV11-2 and TRBJ2-3; D is undetermined. The V gene's germline CDR1 is SGHAT and CDR2 FQNNGV. With 8 bases removed from V and 0 bases from J, the gap between germline ends came to 18 bases. The CDR3 consists of 16 residues. CDR3 loop: CASSFRPAPSTDTQYF. The CDR3 DNA reads TGTGCCAGCTCCTTCCGGCCAGCGCCTAGCACAGATACGCAGTATTTT. Combining the CDR3 with reference TRBV11-2 and TRBJ2-3 gives the whole variable domain EAGVAQSPRYKIIEKRQSVAFWCNPISGHATLYWYQQILGQGPKLLIQFQNNGVVDDSQLPKDRFSAERLKGVDSTLKIQPAKLEDSAVYLCASSFRPAPSTDTQYFGPGTRLTVL.

This sequence joins TRBV30 and TRBJ1-1, with a possible D match to TRBD1 (6 bases). Trimming took 4 bases from V and 0 from J, leaving 15 bases between them. This CDR3 comprises 15 residues. In germline, CDR1 is GTSNPN, CDR2 SVGIG (reference sequence). The CDR3, as DNA: TGTGCCTGGATGACAGGTCAGGGGCTGAACACTGAAGCTTTCTTT. Amino acid sequence: CAWMTGQGLNTEAFF.

This chain links TRBV11-1 with TRBJ2-7; D is unresolved. V lost 2 bases to trimming and J lost 4 bases, with 9 bases between them. Germline V gene data show CDR1 as SGHAT and CDR2 as FQDESV (reference sequence). This CDR3 is built from 13 residues. Written as DNA, the CDR3 is TGTGCCAGCAGCTTATCACACATGTACGAGCAGTACTTC. Its translation is CASSLSHMYEQYF.

The chain carries TRBV27 and TRBJ2-4; possible D gene TRBD1, 5 bases. V shed 5 bases and J shed 8 bases, with 19 bases lying between them. CDR3 length: 15 residues. Germline values: CDR1 MNHEY, CDR2 SMNVEV (reference sequence). This CDR3 reads CASSNWGPSKDIQYF. DNA of the CDR3: TGTGCCAGCAGTAACTGGGGCCCATCGAAGGACATTCAGTACTTC.

CDR3 bases: TGTGCCAGCATGAGGAGGTTCACTGAAGCTTTCTTT. Amino acid sequence: CASMRRFTEAFF. The gene calls are TRBV18 and TRBJ1-1; D remains unclear. The ends were cut back, 8 bases at V and 4 bases at J, with 11 bases in the middle. The CDR3 extends over 12 amino acids. Per germline, CDR1 KGHSH and CDR2 LQKENI. Full variable domain (remainder filled in from reference TRBV18 and TRBJ1-1): NAGVMQNPRHLVRRRGQEARLRCSPMKGHSHVYWYRQLPEEGLKFMVYLQKENIIDESGMPKERFSAEFPKEGPSILRIQQVVRGDSAAYFCASMRRFTEAFFGQGTRLTVV.

The chain combines TRBV9 with TRBJ1-3; 8 bases are a match to TRBD1. V was clipped by 3 bases and J by 6 bases; unmatched bases: 5. CDR1 and CDR2 (germline): SGDLS, YYNGEE. The CDR3 runs to 14 residues. DNA for the CDR3: TGTGCCAGCAGCGGTGGACAGGGTGAAAACACCATATATTTT. Translated, it gives CASSGGQGENTIYF.